This T cell receptor beta chain emerged from a study of blood T cell repertoires in COVID-19. CDR3 length equals 17 residues. V was clipped by 0 bases and J by 0 bases, with 10 bases between them. Germline V gives CDR1 KGHDR, CDR2 SFDVKD. The method was immunoSEQ multiplex PCR; TCRdb's version includes in-frame clones alone and lacks a portion of them. The table has about 50,000 clones, approximately 85% seen once. The sequenced material came from peripheral blood. This TCR was recovered from a human donor in a cohort sampled during active COVID-19. This rearrangement joins TRBV24-1 to TRBJ1-4, with D unresolved. In DNA, the CDR3 is TGTGCCACCAGTGATTTGGACTCCCGCTCAACTAATGAAAAACTGTTTTTT. Encoded protein: CATSDLDSRSTNEKLFF.